This TCR beta chain was captured by sequencing in a study of response to subunit inactivated influenza vaccine. Study findings and constraints: The authors suggested that few new T cells are recruited per seasonal influenza vaccination.

CDR3 size: 15 residues. With 1 base clipped from V and 8 bases from J, the junction kept 3 bases outside the gene matches. CDR1 and CDR2 from the germline V gene are DFQATT and SNEGSKA (reference sequence). Worth noting for this clonotype: As yet, its antigen is unknown.

TCRdb reprocessed the RT-PCR reads via MiXCR and lists one record per CDR3 protein. Of about 520,000 distinct CDR3 sequences listed, 9.5% to 13% are singletons. The sequencing here drew on PBMCs from blood, taken roughly 48 days after vaccination. The chain employs TRBV20-1 and TRBJ2-1; 15 bases line up with TRBD2. The clonotype originates from a man in his fifties who received an inactivated influenza vaccine. The chain's CDR3 is CSARGTSGRGYEQFF. CDR3 sequence (DNA): TGCAGTGCTAGAGGGACTAGCGGGAGGGGCTATGAGCAGTTCTTC.